Detailed here is one T cell receptor (beta chain). Its binding antigen is unknown. There are no base qualities to consult, and no much larger clone falls within one base. Donors formed part of the validation cohort, which comprised 120 subjects and was distinct from the first cohort of roughly 600 subjects. Preparation of the library involved the immunoSEQ multiplex PCR assay. The authors' pipeline ran thus. A statistical classification framework was developed to diagnose cytomegalovirus status using the catalog of TCR beta chain sequences. In TCRdb, the immuneACCESS table is reduced to in-frame sequences with V and J assigned. These tables do not hold every clone; where another copy was compared, an unresolved V gene accounts for under half, and the others remain unexplained. The V and J calls and clone size are taken from that table; D and trimming were inferred from the DNA. A total of tens of thousands of clones appear in this sample, roughly 90% of them only once. Around 1.2% of the sample is held by the ten biggest clonotypes.

The data stem from a study of cytomegalovirus exposure and HLA in healthy donors (dated by TCRdb to the late 2010s). With respect to the entire study: A later analysis indicated that the 95 to 150 validation repertoires were generated on the platform also employed for the approximately 690 repertoires of the first cohort. The study aimed to test whether cataloging public T cell receptors could reveal signatures of past pathogen exposure. A separate validation cohort of approximately 120 different subjects was used in addition to the roughly 670-subject first cohort. To predict cytomegalovirus infection status, the study brought together high-throughput TCR immunosequencing, statistical association of individual TCRs with disease status, and machine learning.

Study-wide findings and limitations: A few of the identified cytomegalovirus-associated TCR beta chains were confirmed in vitro to be specific for cytomegalovirus antigens. In both the original and validation cohorts, the classifier was reported to diagnose cytomegalovirus status with high specificity and sensitivity. Subsequent analysis determined that TCRs grouped into clusters in the first cohort also showed a tendency toward co-occurrence across the 90 to 150 validation repertoires, and 90% to 95% of cluster scores exceeded 0. The study listed over 150 TCR beta chains as associated with cytomegalovirus. While some public TCRs were present in many individuals, most TCR sequences turned up only very rarely across donors. It was suggested by the authors that the approach could potentially be generalized to other disease states and immunological phenotypes. A later analysis lacked HLA typing for the validation cohort, so it scored co-occurrence in that cohort across all 120 or so repertoires.

The sequencing input was PBMCs. This receptor was taken from a woman younger than 30 in good health and CMV-seronegative.

The CDR3 corresponds to CASSQDTSSGANVLTF. The bases read TGTGCCAGCAGCCAAGATACGAGCTCTGGGGCCAACGTCCTGACTTTC. The chain is encoded by TRBV4-2 joined to TRBJ2-6; a confident D gene designation cannot be given. The germline V gene sets CDR1 to LGHNA and CDR2 to YNFKEQ. From its cysteine to its phenylalanine, the CDR3 spans 16 amino acids. Just CDR3 DNA is preserved here, 48 bases in frame from base 1. The trim is 0 bases for V and 0 bases for J, with a gap of 6 bases between the germline ends.